This is a list of T cell receptor beta chains from one sample in a study of T cell responses to AZD1222 COVID-19 vaccine. Sequencing was performed with immunoSEQ multiplex PCR; in TCRdb, only in-frame clones are kept and a portion is missing. The sample holds around 160,000 clones; 94% are singletons and the top ten take approximately 0.58%. Material: peripheral blood, obtained on day 0 of AZD1222 vaccination. The receptors here all came from an adult in good health. The CDR3 runs from the conserved cysteine through the conserved F or W. D genes are given only for firm matches. Some rows have no size entry. The others give once, few or many, or a class for an expanded clone.

>TRBV30|-|-|TRBJ1-2
CAWSQGSYGYTF
TGTGCCTGGTCACAGGGATCCTATGGCTACACCTTC
>TRBV19|-|-|TRBJ1-2
CASPTGPNVFSNYGYTF
TGTGCCAGCCCCACGGGACCGAACGTATTCTCTAACTATGGCTACACCTTC
>TRBV11-3|-|-|TRBJ2-2
CASSFGIIGVPNTGELFF
TGTGCCAGCAGCTTTGGAATTATCGGGGTTCCAAACACCGGGGAGCTGTTTTTT
>TRBV6-1|TRBD1|-|TRBJ1-4
CASSEALEGADEKLFF
TGTGCCAGCAGTGAAGCGCTTGAGGGGGCGGATGAAAAACTGTTTTTT
>TRBV2|-|once|TRBJ1-5
CASSERHLGNQPQHF
TGTGCCAGCAGTGAAAGGCACCTGGGCAATCAGCCCCAGCATTTT
>TRBV4-2|-|-|TRBJ1-5
CASSQEVGGNQPQHF
TGTGCCAGCAGCCAAGAAGTGGGGGGCAATCAGCCCCAGCATTTT
>TRBV5-1|-|-|TRBJ1-1
CASSLGHTNTEAFF
TGCGCCAGCAGCTTGGGACATACGAACACTGAAGCTTTCTTT
>TRBV6-5|-|-|TRBJ1-1
CASRAGATEAFF
TGTGCCAGCAGAGCAGGGGCCACTGAAGCTTTCTTT
>TRBV12-5|-|once|TRBJ1-4
CASGLVPKEADLPEKLFF
TGTGCTAGTGGTTTGGTACCCAAAGAGGCGGACCTACCGGAAAAACTGTTTTTT
>TRBV18|TRBD1|-|TRBJ1-5
CASSLGTGPTNQPQHF
TGTGCCAGCTCCCTAGGGACAGGGCCGACAAATCAGCCCCAGCATTTT
>TRBV27|-|-|TRBJ1-5
CASSVLQNQPQHF
TGTGCCAGCAGTGTTCTTCAGAATCAGCCCCAGCATTTT
>TRBV24-1|-|-|TRBJ1-2
CATSEGQGYGYTF
TGTGCCACCAGTGAAGGGCAGGGATATGGCTACACCTTC
>TRBV25-1|-|-|TRBJ2-5
CASSEWGEEETQYF
TGTGCCAGCAGTGAATGGGGGGAAGAAGAGACCCAGTACTTC
>TRBV28|-|-|TRBJ1-5
CASIRFRGGNQPQHF
TGTGCCAGCATCCGGTTTCGGGGCGGCAATCAGCCCCAGCATTTT
>TRBV5-5|-|-|TRBJ1-4
CASSLRPVNEKLFF
TGTGCCAGCAGCTTGAGGCCAGTTAATGAAAAACTGTTTTTT
>TRBV2|TRBD1|-|TRBJ1-1
CASTRTGRRTEAFF
TGTGCCAGCACTCGGACAGGGAGACGGACTGAAGCTTTCTTT
>TRBV27|-|-|TRBJ2-2
CASSFLAGNTGELFF
-
>TRBV2|TRBD2|once|TRBJ2-5
CASTERSLAQFEETQYF
TGTGCCAGCACCGAGCGTTCACTAGCGCAATTCGAAGAGACCCAGTACTTC
>TRBV3-1/TRBV3-2|TRBD1|-|TRBJ2-2
CASSSQGANTGELFF
TGTGCCAGCAGCTCACAGGGGGCGAACACCGGGGAGCTGTTTTTT
>TRBV28|-|-|TRBJ1-1
CASSRTITEAFF
TGTGCCAGCAGCCGAACAATCACTGAAGCTTTCTTT
>TRBV7-9|TRBD1|-|TRBJ1-2
CASSGRTGRRGYTF
TGTGCCAGCAGCGGCCGGACAGGGCGGAGGGGCTACACCTTC
>TRBV29-1|-|once|TRBJ1-1
CSVWAYRAFF
TGCAGCGTTTGGGCCTATCGAGCTTTCTTT
>TRBV27|TRBD1|-|TRBJ2-5
CASSLTSRGRGTQYF
TGTGCCAGCAGTTTAACGTCCAGGGGGCGCGGGACCCAGTACTTC
>TRBV10-2|TRBD2|-|TRBJ2-7
CASSELAGIPYEQYF
TGCGCCAGCAGTGAGCTAGCGGGAATCCCCTACGAGCAGTACTTC
>TRBV15|-|once|TRBJ2-7
CATADGTTPYEQYF
TGTGCCACTGCTGATGGTACTACACCCTACGAGCAGTACTTC
>TRBV19|-|-|TRBJ2-7
CASSIGTGYYEQYF
TGTGCCAGTAGTATAGGAACAGGCTACTACGAGCAGTACTTC
>TRBV5-4|-|once|TRBJ1-1
CASSLEGRNTEAFF
TGTGCCAGCAGCTTGGAGGGGCGGAACACTGAAGCTTTCTTT
>TRBV2|TRBD1|-|TRBJ2-2
CASSDDRGQNTGELFF
TGTGCCAGCAGTGATGACAGGGGGCAGAACACCGGGGAGCTGTTTTTT
>TRBV7-9|-|-|TRBJ2-1
CASSDSSYNEQFF
TGTGCCAGCAGTGACAGTTCCTACAATGAGCAGTTCTTC
>TRBV29-1|-|-|TRBJ1-2
CSGYSPPFYGYTF
TGCAGCGGATACAGTCCCCCCTTCTATGGCTACACCTTC
>TRBV20-1|-|-|TRBJ1-2
CSAKGEGYTF
TGCAGTGCTAAGGGGGAGGGCTACACCTTC
>TRBV9|-|-|TRBJ1-1
CASSVDEREAFF
TGTGCCAGCAGCGTAGACGAGCGTGAAGCTTTCTTT
>TRBV3-1/TRBV3-2|-|-|TRBJ1-1
CASSQDGALNTEAFF
TGTGCCAGCAGCCAAGATGGGGCCCTGAACACTGAAGCTTTCTTT
>TRBV19|-|-|TRBJ1-3
CASSIGWSRSSGNTIYF
TGTGCCAGTAGTATAGGTTGGAGCCGGAGCTCTGGAAACACCATATATTTT
>TRBV10-3|-|-|TRBJ1-6
CAIRADIANSPLHF
TGTGCCATTCGAGCGGACATTGCTAATTCACCCCTCCACTTT
>TRBV19|-|once|TRBJ2-3
CASSKEGFSTDTQYF
TGTGCCAGTAGTAAAGAAGGTTTTAGCACAGATACGCAGTATTTT
>TRBV4-2|-|-|TRBJ1-1
CASSQASAHPADTEAFF
TGTGCCAGCAGCCAAGCCTCGGCCCACCCGGCGGACACTGAAGCTTTCTTT
>TRBV19|TRBD1|-|TRBJ2-1
CASTGGGLDEQFF
TGTGCCAGTACAGGGGGCGGTCTAGATGAGCAGTTCTTC
>TRBV10-1|-|-|TRBJ1-2
CASRGVQGDYGYTF
TGCGCCAGCAGGGGGGTTCAGGGCGACTATGGCTACACCTTC
>TRBV9|TRBD2|-|TRBJ2-7
CASSVEASGVEQYF
TGTGCCAGCAGCGTAGAGGCTAGCGGAGTGGAGCAGTACTTC
>TRBV6-5|TRBD2|-|TRBJ2-1
CASTTSGSFYEQFF
TGTGCCAGCACGACTAGCGGGAGTTTCTATGAGCAGTTCTTC